The 17 T cell receptor beta chains listed next were all sequenced from one sample in a study of CD8 T cells in Susac syndrome. RNA, at roughly 0.45 to 1 ug, was reverse transcribed with random hexamers. One entry per CDR3 protein, called by TCRdb with MiXCR from the immunoSEQ multiplex PCR reads. The profile shows roughly 300,000 distinct CDR3 sequences, about 85% of them singletons. The sequenced sample consisted of CD8+ T cells from PBMCs. The source of these receptors is a human donor with multiple sclerosis.

This chain links TRBV7-9 with TRBJ2-7, with D perhaps matching TRBD2 (6 bases). The CDR3 totals 17 residues. Germline CDR1 is SEHNR and CDR2 is FQNEAQ (reference sequence). V was pared by 5 bases and J by 10 bases, with 30 bases between. The chain's CDR3 is CASSPQRAGLMGTTQYF. The CDR3 DNA is TGTGCCAGCAGCCCCCAGCGGGCGGGGCTCATGGGTACGACTCAGTACTTC.

The chain links TRBV5-1 to TRBJ2-2; tentative D call: TRBD2 (5 bases). The CDR3 runs to 16 residues. Trimming left V 7 bases short and J 3 bases short, with 19 bases between. In germline, CDR1 is SGHRS, CDR2 YFSETQ. CDR3 sequence: CASWADEGRYTGELFF. CDR3 sequence (DNA): TGCGCCAGCTGGGCGGATGAGGGCAGGTACACCGGGGAGCTGTTTTTT.

J is TRBJ1-4 and V is TRBV4-1; D is undetermined. This CDR3 has 13 residues. V was trimmed by 3 bases and J by 14 bases, leaving 16 bases between them. The V gene's germline CDR1 is MGHRA and CDR2 YSYEKL. The chain's CDR3 is CASSQPGAKILFF. The DNA of the CDR3 is TGCGCCAGCAGCCAGCCGGGTGCCAAGATTCTGTTTTTT.

The rearrangement joins TRBV28 to TRBJ1-5; D gene unclear. There are 14 residues in the CDR3. Trimming removed 2 bases at V and 4 bases at J, with 9 bases between. Per germline, CDR1 MDHEN and CDR2 SYDVKM. The CDR3 nucleotides are TGTGCCAGCAGTTTACGACACGAGAATCAGCCCCAGCATTTT. Translation: CASSLRHENQPQHF.

This clonotype showed up just once. The chain carries TRBV7-9 and TRBJ2-1, with 7 nucleotides matching TRBD1. Germline V lookup: CDR1 SEHNR, CDR2 FQNEAQ (reference sequence). V trimming: 5 bases; J trimming: 6 bases; junction bases outside the gene matches: 13. The CDR3 is 16 amino acids. The CDR3 is CASSPLGTAAFNEQFF. CDR3 coding DNA: TGTGCCAGCAGCCCCCTAGGGACAGCCGCCTTCAATGAGCAGTTCTTC. The whole variable domain, filled in from reference TRBV7-9 and TRBJ2-1, reads DTGVSQNPRHKITKRGQNVTFRCDPISEHNRLYWYRQTLGQGPEFLTYFQNEAQLEKSRLLSDRFSAERPKGSFSTLEIQRTEQGDSAMYLCASSPLGTAAFNEQFFGPGTRLTVL.

The V gene is TRBV7-3, the J gene TRBJ2-7; a possible D gene is TRBD2 (6 bases). Germline CDR1 SGHTA, CDR2 FQGTGA. There are 14 residues in the CDR3. V shed 5 bases and J shed 3 bases, with 14 bases lying between them. The CDR3 spells CASSGAGGDYEQYF. DNA of the CDR3: TGTGCCAGCAGCGGGGCGGGCGGGGACTACGAGCAGTACTTC. The full variable domain, its missing parts supplied by reference TRBV7-3 and TRBJ2-7, is GAGVSQTPSNKVTEKGKYVELRCDPISGHTALYWYRQSLGQGPEFLIYFQGTGAADDSGLPNDRFFAVRPEGSVSTLKIQRTERGDSAVYLCASSGAGGDYEQYFGPGTRLTVT.

The CDR3 DNA is TGTGCCAGCAGCCCCTCGGGGCTAGCGGGAGTATCCTACAATGAGCAGTTCTTC. Translation: CASSPSGLAGVSYNEQFF. The chain has TRBV13 and TRBJ2-1; 10 bases match TRBD2. The CDR3 covers 18 residues. Germline V gene data show CDR1 as PRHDT and CDR2 as FYEKMQ (reference sequence). V trimming: 5 bases; J trimming: 1 base; junction bases outside the gene matches: 11. Supplemented by reference TRBV13 and TRBJ2-1, the full variable domain reads AAGVIQSPRHLIKEKRETATLKCYPIPRHDTVYWYQQGPGQDPQFLISFYEKMQSDKGSIPDRFSAQQFSDYHSELNMSSLELGDSALYFCASSPSGLAGVSYNEQFFGPGTRLTVL.

J is TRBJ2-1 and V is TRBV3-1; a possible D gene is TRBD2 (5 bases). The CDR3 is 17 residues long. Trimming took 2 bases from V and 1 from J, leaving 15 bases between them. CDR1 is LGHDT, CDR2 YNNKEL, per germline (reference sequence). The CDR3 reads CASSQRERTRSYNEQFF. CDR3 nucleotide sequence: TGTGCCAGCAGCCAAAGGGAGCGGACCAGGTCCTACAATGAGCAGTTCTTC.

The chain has TRBV18 and TRBJ2-1; weak D call: TRBD2 (6 bases). Germline CDR1 KGHSH, CDR2 LQKENI. CDR3 length equals 12 residues. The germline V and J ends were trimmed by 2 bases and 14 bases, with 13 bases remaining between them. CDR3 protein: CASSPDPGLKFF. The CDR3 DNA is TGTGCCAGCTCACCAGATCCAGGACTAAAGTTCTTC.

The chain is built from TRBV10-3 and TRBJ1-1, with 7 bases aligning to TRBD1. With 3 bases clipped from V and 5 bases from J, the junction kept 3 bases outside the gene matches. In germline, CDR1 is ENHRY, CDR2 SYGVKD. This CDR3 contains 13 residues. The CDR3 loop is CAISDSGGTEAFF. CDR3 nucleotides: TGTGCCATCAGTGACTCAGGGGGAACTGAAGCTTTCTTT.

The chain combines TRBV6-1 with TRBJ1-1; the match to TRBD1 covers 7 bases. Germline loops: CDR1 MNHNS, CDR2 SASEGT. The CDR3 has 15 residues. Germline trimming cut 4 bases from V and 0 bases from J; bases unmatched to any gene: 5. The CDR3 reads CASSARGGVNTEAFF. The CDR3 DNA is TGTGCCAGCAGTGCCAGGGGGGGTGTGAACACTGAAGCTTTCTTT.

This clonotype was picked up one time. The V and J genes are TRBV27 and TRBJ2-1, with no clear D. V lost 6 bases, J lost 7 bases, and 7 bases lay in between. CDR1 and CDR2 from the germline V gene are MNHEY and SMNVEV (reference sequence). The CDR3 has 11 amino acids. In nucleotides, the CDR3 is TGTGCCAGCAGCATTTGGAATGAGCAGTTCTTC. It codes for CASSIWNEQFF.

The chain has TRBV9 and TRBJ2-1, with a tentative D call TRBD2 (5 bases). The CDR3 sequence is 16 residues long. Germline V gene data show CDR1 as SGDLS and CDR2 as YYNGEE. The V end lost 7 bases, the J end lost 7 bases, and 24 bases lay between the germline ends. CDR3 protein: CASGFPRGLEANEQFF. In DNA, the CDR3 is TGTGCCAGCGGCTTCCCGAGAGGACTCGAAGCGAATGAGCAGTTCTTC.

This CDR3 reads CASTPAGLRAYEQYF. In DNA, the CDR3 is TGTGCCAGCACCCCCGCGGGGCTAAGGGCCTACGAGCAGTACTTC. The chain uses TRBV12-3 or TRBV12-4 and TRBJ2-7; tentatively, D is TRBD2 (6 bases). Trimming cost V 7 bases and J 2 bases, with 18 bases left between them. The CDR3 is made up of 15 amino acids.

This clonotype was seen only once. The chain links TRBV7-6 to TRBJ2-4, with 8 bases matching TRBD1. V gave up 5 bases and J gave up 5 bases; unmatched junction bases: 11. The germline gives CDR1 SGHVS, CDR2 FNYEAQ. The CDR3 totals 16 residues. The CDR3 sequence: CASSPRTGSKENIQYF. The CDR3, as DNA: TGTGCCAGCAGCCCAAGGACAGGGTCGAAGGAAAACATTCAGTACTTC.

The chain has TRBV29-1 and TRBJ2-7, with D uncertain. With 0 bases removed from V and 3 bases from J, the gap between germline ends came to 3 bases. Germline V lookup: CDR1 SQVTM, CDR2 ANQGSEA. This CDR3 is 11 amino acids long. CDR3 protein: CSVEERYEQYF. CDR3 nucleotide sequence: TGCAGCGTTGAAGAACGCTACGAGCAGTACTTC.

The J gene is TRBJ1-4, the V gene TRBV9, with a possible D match to TRBD1 (5 bases). Trimming left V 4 bases short and J 2 bases short, with 12 bases between. This CDR3 is 15 amino acids long. Germline lookup yields CDR1 SGDLS and CDR2 YYNGEE. CDR3 protein: CASSPGAVTNEKLFF. The CDR3 DNA reads TGTGCCAGCAGCCCCGGGGCGGTCACTAATGAAAAACTGTTTTTT.